This T cell receptor (beta chain) came from a study of Ad26.COV2.S vaccination and SARS-CoV-2 variants (dated by TCRdb to 2020 to 2023). Study-level background: Vaccine-arm donors were drawn from COV1001, a multicentre, randomized, double-blind, placebo-controlled phase I-IIa trial of Ad26.COV2.S in healthy adults. Participants in the trial were split at random into five groups of five each, receiving low-dose or high-dose Ad26.COV2.S once or twice, or else placebo on both occasions. TCRbeta repertoire sequencing was used to assess the specificity and breadth of SARS-CoV-2-reactive T cell receptors after Ad26.COV2.S vaccination. The TCR-sequenced set comprised approximately 32 samples: around 20 Ad26.COV2.S vaccine recipients, 5 placebo recipients and 8 SARS-CoV-2 convalescent individuals. Blinding of investigators to trial group allocation was maintained during experiments and outcome assessment. Dosing of Ad26.COV2.S was intramuscular, at either 5x10^10 or 1x10^11 viral particles, delivered as one shot or as two shots spaced 56 days apart. Summary of the overall study and its limitations: Non-spike TCR breadth was comparable between vaccine and placebo recipients, consistent with the vaccine containing only spike. After vaccination, spike-specific CD8+ and CD4+ T cell responses were reported to show substantial breadth. Higher spike-specific TCR breadth was observed in Ad26.COV2.S recipients than in placebo recipients (P = 0.0014). It was noted by the authors that total T cell responses may have been underestimated by the TCR breadth and depth analyses. Comparing responses between vaccine doses or regimens was not something the study was powered to do.

According to the study, the label for this sample's treatment or condition signals: about 20 received Ad26.COV2.S at low or high dose, single or two shots; about 5 received placebo; per-sample allocation not given. Repertoires of vaccine and placebo recipients were sequenced from samples collected on day 63 after the first injection. Cohort 1b enrolled some 25 adults aged 18-55 years at a single site in Boston, USA, between 29 July and 7 August 2020. Ad26.COV2.S was a replication-incompetent adenovirus type 26 vector expressing a prefusion-stabilized SARS-CoV-2 spike protein from the original Wuhan strain. With regard to this clone: It has no known antigen specificity. No base quality information exists; no much larger clone differs at one position.

Spanning cysteine to phenylalanine, the CDR3 consists of 15 amino acids. Only the CDR3 portion is preserved as DNA: 45 bases, with reading frame beginning at the first base. Taken from the germline V gene, the CDR1 and CDR2 loops are MNHNS and SASEGT. The trim is 1 base for V and 0 bases for J, with a gap of 9 bases between the germline ends. The immunoSEQ Assay was used to sequence TCRbeta CDR3 regions. After extraction, genomic DNA underwent amplification by bias-controlled multiplex PCR, followed by high-throughput sequencing. In the paper's pipeline: To quantify the absolute abundance of every unique TCRbeta CDR3 region, sequences were collapsed and filtered. T cell fraction was estimated by normalizing TCRbeta template counts to usable DNA, with usable DNA measured through amplification of reference genes found in all nucleated cells. Repertoire TCRs were annotated as SARS-CoV-2-specific when V gene, CDR3 amino acid sequence and J gene were exactly matched to a known reactive TCR set. The reference SARS-CoV-2 TCR set was obtained from MIRA and was filtered for enrichment in COVID-19-positive ImmuneCODE repertoires, whereby public or cross-reactive TCRs were removed. Using the MIRA antigens, annotated TCRs were further analysed by specific ORF or by position within an ORF. Breadth was defined as annotated unique rearrangements over total unique productive rearrangements; depth was the summed frequency of those rearrangements. TCR breadth was compared between groups using two-sided Wilcoxon rank-sum tests. The immuneACCESS repertoire file appears here via TCRdb, limited to in-frame rearrangements. These files lack a portion of the clones; in checked studies, under half of the deficit traces to unresolved V genes, and the cause of the others is not known. D and trimming were read from the DNA, whereas the V and J calls and clone size are those reported in that table. In all, the sample holds around 300,000 clones, and 75% to 90% of those were seen once. The top ten hold approximately 5% of the sample.

The chain was built from TRBV6-1 and TRBJ1-1, with a tentative D gene TRBD1 over 5 matching bases. The source was peripheral blood, collected in a trial of Ad26.COV2.S vaccine versus placebo. This receptor was obtained from a person between 18 and 60 years old who received the Ad26.COV2.S COVID-19 vaccine or a placebo. For the CDR3, the sequence is CASSEGATVNTEAFF. The nucleotides are TGTGCCAGCAGTGAAGGCGCGACAGTGAACACTGAAGCTTTCTTT.